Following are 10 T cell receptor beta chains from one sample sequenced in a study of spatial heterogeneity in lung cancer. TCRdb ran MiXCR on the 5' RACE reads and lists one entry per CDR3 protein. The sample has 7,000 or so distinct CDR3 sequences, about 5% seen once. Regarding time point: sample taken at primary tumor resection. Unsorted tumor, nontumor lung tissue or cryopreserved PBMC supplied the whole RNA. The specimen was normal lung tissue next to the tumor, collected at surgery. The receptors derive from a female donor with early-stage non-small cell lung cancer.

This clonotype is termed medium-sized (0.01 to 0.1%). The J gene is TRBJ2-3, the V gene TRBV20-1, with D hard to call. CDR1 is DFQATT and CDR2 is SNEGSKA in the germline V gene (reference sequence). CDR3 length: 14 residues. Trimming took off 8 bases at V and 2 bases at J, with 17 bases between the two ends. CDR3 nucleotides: TGCAGTCTGCCAGGTGTTCTACACACAGATACGCAGTATTTT. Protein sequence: CSLPGVLHTDTQYF.

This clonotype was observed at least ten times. The CDR3 DNA is TGTGCCAGCAGTGATCGGGGAAGAGAGACCCAGTACTTC. This gives the protein CASSDRGRETQYF. The gene calls are TRBV2 and TRBJ2-5, with D tentatively TRBD2 (5 bases). The ends were cut back, 3 bases at V and 4 bases at J, with 9 bases in the middle. The CDR3 has 13 residues. The V gene's germline CDR1 is SNHLY and CDR2 FYNNEI.

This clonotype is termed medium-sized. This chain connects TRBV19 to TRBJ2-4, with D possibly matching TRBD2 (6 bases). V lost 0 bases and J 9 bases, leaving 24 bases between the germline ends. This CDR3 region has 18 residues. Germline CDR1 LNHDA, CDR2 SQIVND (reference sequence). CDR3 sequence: CASSIEGGPQRSSSIQYF. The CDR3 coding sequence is TGTGCCAGTAGTATAGAAGGAGGGCCCCAAAGGTCTTCATCCATTCAGTACTTC.

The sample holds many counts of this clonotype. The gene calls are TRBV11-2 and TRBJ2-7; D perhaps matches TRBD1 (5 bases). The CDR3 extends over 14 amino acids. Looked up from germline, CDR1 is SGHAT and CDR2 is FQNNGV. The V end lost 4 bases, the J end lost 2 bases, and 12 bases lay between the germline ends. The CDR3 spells CASSSPTATYEQYF. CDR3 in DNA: TGTGCCAGCAGCTCCCCGACAGCCACCTACGAGCAGTACTTC.

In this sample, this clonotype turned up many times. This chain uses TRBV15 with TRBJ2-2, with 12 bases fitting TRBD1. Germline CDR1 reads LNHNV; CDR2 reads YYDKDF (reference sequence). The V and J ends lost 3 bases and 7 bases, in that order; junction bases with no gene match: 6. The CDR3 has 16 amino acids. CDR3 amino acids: CATSSRDRGQVGELFF. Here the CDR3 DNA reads TGTGCCACCAGCAGCCGGGACAGGGGGCAAGTCGGGGAGCTGTTTTTT.

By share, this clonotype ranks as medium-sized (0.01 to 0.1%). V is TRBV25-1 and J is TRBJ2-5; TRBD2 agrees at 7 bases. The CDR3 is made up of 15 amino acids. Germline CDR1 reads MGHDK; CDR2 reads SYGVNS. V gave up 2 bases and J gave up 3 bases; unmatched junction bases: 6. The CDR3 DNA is TGTGCCAGCAGTGAAGGCGGGAGAACAAAAGAGACCCAGTACTTC. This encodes CASSEGGRTKETQYF. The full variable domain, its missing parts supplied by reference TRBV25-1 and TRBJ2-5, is EADIYQTPRYLVIGTGKKITLECSQTMGHDKMYWYQQDPGMELHLIHYSYGVNSTEKGDLSSESTVSRIRTEHFPLTLESARPSHTSQYLCASSEGGRTKETQYFGPGTRLLVL.

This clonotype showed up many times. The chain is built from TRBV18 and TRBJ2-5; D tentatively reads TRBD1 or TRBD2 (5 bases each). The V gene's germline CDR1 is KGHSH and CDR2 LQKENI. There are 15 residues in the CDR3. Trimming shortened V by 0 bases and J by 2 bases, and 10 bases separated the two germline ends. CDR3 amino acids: CASSPPTGPQETQYF. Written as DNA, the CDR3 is TGTGCCAGCTCACCACCAACGGGACCACAAGAGACCCAGTACTTC.

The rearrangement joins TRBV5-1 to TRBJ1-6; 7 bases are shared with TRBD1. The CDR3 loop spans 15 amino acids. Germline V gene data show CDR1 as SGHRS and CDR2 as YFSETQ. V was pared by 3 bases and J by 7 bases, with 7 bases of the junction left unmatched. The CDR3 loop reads CASSWAGTENSPLHF. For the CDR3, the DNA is TGCGCCAGCAGCTGGGCCGGGACAGAAAATTCACCCCTCCACTTT.

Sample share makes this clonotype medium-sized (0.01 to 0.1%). The DNA of the CDR3 is TGTGCCAGCAGTGCGTCACCCACCCTTTGGGGGCAGTATTTT. Protein: CASSASPTLWGQYF. J is TRBJ2-3 and V is TRBV2; D call uncertain. Trimming removed 4 bases from V and 11 bases from J, with 19 bases in between. Germline loops: CDR1 SNHLY, CDR2 FYNNEI. This CDR3 is 14 amino acids long.

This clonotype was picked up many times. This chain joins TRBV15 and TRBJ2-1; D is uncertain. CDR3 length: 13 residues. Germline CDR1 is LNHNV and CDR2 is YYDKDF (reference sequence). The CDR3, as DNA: TGTGCGACGTCGAAATCCCCTGGGAATGAGCAGTTCTTC. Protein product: CATSKSPGNEQFF.